The clone carrying this T cell receptor beta chain has more than one count but fewer than ten. PCR employed 60 Vbeta and 13 Jbeta primers. Here immunoSEQ multiplex PCR was the method, and the copy in TCRdb shows in-frame clones only, minus some. Of 90,000 to 120,000 clones listed, 75% to 85% were seen once; the top ten hold more than 3%. This entry comes from a study of cytomegalovirus exposure and HLA in healthy donors. This sequence originates from a woman in her fifties or sixties in good health and CMV-seropositive. Sequenced sample: PBMCs.

The CDR3: CASRPPGQAGNTIYF. CDR3 DNA: TGTGCCAGCAGACCTCCAGGGCAGGCTGGAAACACCATATATTTT. The chain carries TRBV6-1 and TRBJ1-3, with D possibly being TRBD1 (5 bases). The CDR3 length is 15 residues. The V gene lost 6 bases and the J gene lost 2 bases, with 14 bases spanning the gap. From germline, CDR1 is MNHNS and CDR2 SASEGT.